Listed below are T cell receptor beta chains from one sample, sequenced in a study of CD8+CD57+ T cells in acquired aplastic anemia. TCRdb independently ran MiXCR on the reads; one entry per CDR3 protein. The table includes about 68,000 distinct CDR3 sequences, around half detected once. Sequenced material: sorted CD4+, CD8+, or CD8+CD57+ T cells (not recorded which) from PBMCs. These receptors all stem from a human donor in good health, serving as a control. The CDR3 runs from the conserved cysteine through the conserved F or W. D genes are given only for firm matches. Clone size is shown for a subset of rows, as once, few, many or a class of expanded clone.

CDR3nt: TGTGCCACCAGTGATTCGGGACAGGACACCGGGGAGCTGTTTTTT
CDR3aa: CATSDSGQDTGELFF
j_gene: TRBJ2-2
d_gene: TRBD1
v_gene: TRBV24-1
abundance: -

CDR3nt: TGCAGTGCTAGGGCACTAGTGGGGGATACCTACGAGCAGTACTTC
CDR3aa: CSARALVGDTYEQYF
j_gene: TRBJ2-7
d_gene: -
v_gene: TRBV20-1
abundance: -

CDR3nt: TGTGCCAGTAACCTGGGACAGGGGGCTAGCGACGAGCAGTACTTC
CDR3aa: CASNLGQGASDEQYF
j_gene: TRBJ2-7
d_gene: TRBD1
v_gene: TRBV19
abundance: few

CDR3nt: TGTGCCAGCAGTATAACAGGACTAGCGGGGGCTTACGAGCAGTACTTC
CDR3aa: CASSITGLAGAYEQYF
j_gene: TRBJ2-7
d_gene: TRBD2
v_gene: TRBV6-1
abundance: -

CDR3nt: TGCAGCGTTCTCGGGACTTTCTCACACTACGAGCAGTACTTC
CDR3aa: CSVLGTFSHYEQYF
j_gene: TRBJ2-7
d_gene: -
v_gene: TRBV29-1
abundance: -

CDR3nt: TGTGCCATCAGGCCGGGACAGGGGGGTGGTACGCAGTATTTT
CDR3aa: CAIRPGQGGGTQYF
j_gene: TRBJ2-3
d_gene: TRBD1
v_gene: TRBV10-3
abundance: -

CDR3nt: TGCGCCAGCAAAAGAGGAGACAGGGATTACACAGATACGCAGTATTTT
CDR3aa: CASKRGDRDYTDTQYF
j_gene: TRBJ2-3
d_gene: TRBD1
v_gene: TRBV10-1
abundance: -

CDR3nt: TGTGCCAGCAGCTTAGCAAATTCACCCCTCCACTTT
CDR3aa: CASSLANSPLHF
j_gene: TRBJ1-6
d_gene: -
v_gene: TRBV7-2
abundance: few

CDR3nt: TGTGCCAGCAGTGGGGGGCAGGAAAAACTGTTTTTT
CDR3aa: CASSGGQEKLFF
j_gene: TRBJ1-4
d_gene: -
v_gene: TRBV27
abundance: many

CDR3nt: TGCAGCGTTGAAGGCAGGAGCTCCTACAATGAGCAGTTCTTC
CDR3aa: CSVEGRSSYNEQFF
j_gene: TRBJ2-1
d_gene: -
v_gene: TRBV29-1
abundance: -

CDR3nt: TGTGCCAGCAGCTGGGGAATCCTGACTAGCGGAAACAATGAGCAGTTCTTC
CDR3aa: CASSWGILTSGNNEQFF
j_gene: TRBJ2-1
d_gene: TRBD2
v_gene: TRBV7-9
abundance: many

CDR3nt: TGCAGCGTTGAAGCTAACTATGGCTACACCTTC
CDR3aa: CSVEANYGYTF
j_gene: TRBJ1-2
d_gene: -
v_gene: TRBV29-1
abundance: once

CDR3nt: TGTGCCAGCAGTCCGACAGGGGCCTACAATGAGCAGTTCTTC
CDR3aa: CASSPTGAYNEQFF
j_gene: TRBJ2-1
d_gene: TRBD1
v_gene: TRBV2
abundance: -

CDR3nt: TGTGCCAGCAGTGAGTTTGGAGCGGATTCTGTACATTCACCCCTCCACTTT
CDR3aa: CASSEFGADSVHSPLHF
j_gene: TRBJ1-6
d_gene: -
v_gene: TRBV6-1
abundance: many

CDR3nt: TGTGCCAGCGGTCCCCTCGGGGACAGGGATACCTACGAGCAGTACTTC
CDR3aa: CASGPLGDRDTYEQYF
j_gene: TRBJ2-7
d_gene: TRBD1
v_gene: TRBV25-1
abundance: -

CDR3nt: TGTGCCAGCAGTTACTCCGGGACCCATAACACTGAAGCTTTCTTT
CDR3aa: CASSYSGTHNTEAFF
j_gene: TRBJ1-1
d_gene: -
v_gene: TRBV25-1
abundance: many

CDR3nt: TGTGCCATCAGTCCCCGTGAGACAGCAGAAGACAATGAGCAGTTCTTC
CDR3aa: CAISPRETAEDNEQFF
j_gene: TRBJ2-1
d_gene: -
v_gene: TRBV10-3
abundance: -

CDR3nt: TGTGCCAGCAGTTACTCGAAAGCCAGCCAAGAGACCCAGTACTTC
CDR3aa: CASSYSKASQETQYF
j_gene: TRBJ2-5
d_gene: -
v_gene: TRBV6-5
abundance: many

CDR3nt: TGTGCCAGCAGGGGAGCTGAAGCTTTCTTT
CDR3aa: CASRGAEAFF
j_gene: TRBJ1-1
d_gene: -
v_gene: TRBV2
abundance: many

CDR3nt: TGTGCCAGCAGCCCGAGACAGGGGGAAAGGTATGGCTACACCTTC
CDR3aa: CASSPRQGERYGYTF
j_gene: TRBJ1-2
d_gene: TRBD1
v_gene: TRBV7-2
abundance: -

CDR3nt: TGCGCCTGCAGCGTATTGGGATTGCAAGAGACCCAGTACTTC
CDR3aa: CACSVLGLQETQYF
j_gene: TRBJ2-5
d_gene: -
v_gene: TRBV9
abundance: -

CDR3nt: TGCAGCGTTGGACAGGGAAGGTCCTACGGGCAGTACTTC
CDR3aa: CSVGQGRSYGQYF
j_gene: TRBJ2-7
d_gene: TRBD1
v_gene: TRBV29-1
abundance: -

CDR3nt: TGTGCCCGCACAGATACGCAGTATTTT
CDR3aa: CARTDTQYF
j_gene: TRBJ2-3
d_gene: -
v_gene: TRBV7-2
abundance: few

CDR3nt: TGTGCCAGTACTACGGGGGGGCAAGAGACCCAGTACTTC
CDR3aa: CASTTGGQETQYF
j_gene: TRBJ2-5
d_gene: TRBD2
v_gene: TRBV19
abundance: -

CDR3nt: TGCAGTGCTAGAGCTGGAGAGACCCAGTACTTC
CDR3aa: CSARAGETQYF
j_gene: TRBJ2-5
d_gene: -
v_gene: TRBV20-1
abundance: -

CDR3nt: TGTGCCAGCAGTTTAAAGGGGGTCGGGTTTAGCACAGATACGCAGTATTTT
CDR3aa: CASSLKGVGFSTDTQYF
j_gene: TRBJ2-3
d_gene: -
v_gene: TRBV27
abundance: -

CDR3nt: TGTGCCTGGAGTGGCCGAGGCACCATCCCCGAGCAGTACTTC
CDR3aa: CAWSGRGTIPEQYF
j_gene: TRBJ2-7
d_gene: -
v_gene: TRBV30
abundance: many

CDR3nt: TGCAGCGTTGGGGACGGGGGGCTCGGCCAGCCCCAGCATTTT
CDR3aa: CSVGDGGLGQPQHF
j_gene: TRBJ1-5
d_gene: -
v_gene: TRBV29-1
abundance: -

CDR3nt: TGTGCCAGCAGTGAAACAGGGGGCGTCATCTATGGCTACACCTTC
CDR3aa: CASSETGGVIYGYTF
j_gene: TRBJ1-2
d_gene: TRBD1
v_gene: TRBV6-1
abundance: many

CDR3nt: TGCAGTGCTAGTCAGACCCAGTACTTC
CDR3aa: CSASQTQYF
j_gene: TRBJ2-5
d_gene: -
v_gene: TRBV20-1
abundance: -

CDR3nt: TGCGCCAGCAGCCAAGATCTACGACAGGGGTGGGACTATGGCTACACCTTC
CDR3aa: CASSQDLRQGWDYGYTF
j_gene: TRBJ1-2
d_gene: TRBD1
v_gene: TRBV4-3
abundance: -

CDR3nt: TGCAGCGTATCCGGGCTTCATACCTATGGCTACACCTTC
CDR3aa: CSVSGLHTYGYTF
j_gene: TRBJ1-2
d_gene: -
v_gene: TRBV29-1
abundance: -

CDR3nt: TGTGCCAGTAGTATAAGACAGGACTACGAGCAGTACTTC
CDR3aa: CASSIRQDYEQYF
j_gene: TRBJ2-7
d_gene: -
v_gene: TRBV19
abundance: -

CDR3nt: TGTGCCAGTAGTCTGACAGGGGACGAGCAGTACTTC
CDR3aa: CASSLTGDEQYF
j_gene: TRBJ2-7
d_gene: TRBD1
v_gene: TRBV19
abundance: -

CDR3nt: TGTGCCAGCACCCCCGGGTCGCAGCTGAACACTGAAGCTTTCTTT
CDR3aa: CASTPGSQLNTEAFF
j_gene: TRBJ1-1
d_gene: -
v_gene: TRBV2
abundance: -

CDR3nt: TGTGCCAGCAGCTTAGTGTCGCGGGAGCAGTTCTTC
CDR3aa: CASSLVSREQFF
j_gene: TRBJ2-1
d_gene: -
v_gene: TRBV7-8
abundance: few

CDR3nt: TGTGCCAGCAGGGGGGACTGGATGAACACTGAAGCTTTCTTT
CDR3aa: CASRGDWMNTEAFF
j_gene: TRBJ1-1
d_gene: -
v_gene: TRBV2
abundance: -

CDR3nt: TGTGCCATCTCTCCAGGGGGAGGCTATGGCTACACCTTC
CDR3aa: CAISPGGGYGYTF
j_gene: TRBJ1-2
d_gene: TRBD1
v_gene: TRBV10-3
abundance: -

CDR3nt: TGTGCCAGCAGCCTAAGAACTCAAGAGACCCAGTACTTC
CDR3aa: CASSLRTQETQYF
j_gene: TRBJ2-5
d_gene: -
v_gene: TRBV7-3
abundance: -

CDR3nt: TGTGCCATCAGTGGCCCGGGACTAGCGGGAGGGGCGGAGACCCAGTACTTC
CDR3aa: CAISGPGLAGGAETQYF
j_gene: TRBJ2-5
d_gene: TRBD2
v_gene: TRBV10-3
abundance: medium-sized

CDR3nt: TGTGCCAGCAGCTTAGCTGAGGACTGGTCCCACGAGCAGTACTTC
CDR3aa: CASSLAEDWSHEQYF
j_gene: TRBJ2-7
d_gene: -
v_gene: TRBV7-9
abundance: many

CDR3nt: TGTGCCAGTTCTCGAGGTGCAGGGTCCTACGAGCAGTACTTC
CDR3aa: CASSRGAGSYEQYF
j_gene: TRBJ2-7
d_gene: -
v_gene: TRBV19
abundance: few

CDR3nt: TGCAGTGCTAGAAGGACAGGGGGTCAGGATGAGCAGTTCTTC
CDR3aa: CSARRTGGQDEQFF
j_gene: TRBJ2-1
d_gene: TRBD1
v_gene: TRBV20-1
abundance: -

CDR3nt: TGTGCCAGCAGCCAAGTGGGACACTCTAACACTGAAGCTTTCTTT
CDR3aa: CASSQVGHSNTEAFF
j_gene: TRBJ1-1
d_gene: -
v_gene: TRBV3-1
abundance: many

CDR3nt: TGTGCCAGTGGGAGCTATGGCTACACCTTC
CDR3aa: CASGSYGYTF
j_gene: TRBJ1-2
d_gene: -
v_gene: TRBV19
abundance: -

CDR3nt: TGTGCCACCAGCAGAGTACAGGCATACGAGCAGTACTTC
CDR3aa: CATSRVQAYEQYF
j_gene: TRBJ2-7
d_gene: -
v_gene: TRBV15
abundance: -

CDR3nt: TGCAGCGTCCGAAGGGGGACCACTGAAGCTTTCTTT
CDR3aa: CSVRRGTTEAFF
j_gene: TRBJ1-1
d_gene: -
v_gene: TRBV29-1
abundance: -

CDR3nt: TGTGCCATCAGTGATTCAGGGAGGGACACTGAAGCTTTCTTT
CDR3aa: CAISDSGRDTEAFF
j_gene: TRBJ1-1
d_gene: -
v_gene: TRBV10-3
abundance: -

CDR3nt: TGTGCCAGTAGTATCGGTCTTCTCTACGAGCAGTACTTC
CDR3aa: CASSIGLLYEQYF
j_gene: TRBJ2-7
d_gene: -
v_gene: TRBV19
abundance: many

CDR3nt: TGCAGTGGGGGGTCGGGGAGAGCAGCTTTCTTT
CDR3aa: CSGGSGRAAFF
j_gene: TRBJ1-1
d_gene: -
v_gene: TRBV20-1
abundance: -

CDR3nt: TGTGCCAGCAGCTTAGCGTTTTTGCGGGACGATAGCTCGTTAGAGACCCAGTACTTC
CDR3aa: CASSLAFLRDDSSLETQYF
j_gene: TRBJ2-5
d_gene: -
v_gene: TRBV7-9
abundance: many

CDR3nt: TGTGCCAGCAGCTTAAATGTGGGCGGCTTCGGAGATACGCAGTATTTT
CDR3aa: CASSLNVGGFGDTQYF
j_gene: TRBJ2-3
d_gene: -
v_gene: TRBV7-6
abundance: once

CDR3nt: TGTGCCACCAGTGATACCCAGCGGGAGAGGAACACAGATACGCAGTATTTT
CDR3aa: CATSDTQRERNTDTQYF
j_gene: TRBJ2-3
d_gene: TRBD2
v_gene: TRBV24-1
abundance: -

CDR3nt: TGTGCCAGCAGTAAGGGACAGGGATCCTACGAGCAGTACTTC
CDR3aa: CASSKGQGSYEQYF
j_gene: TRBJ2-7
d_gene: TRBD1
v_gene: TRBV2
abundance: -

CDR3nt: TGTGCCAGCCAGCGTGGTTCGGGGGCTGGGTATGGCTACACCTTC
CDR3aa: CASQRGSGAGYGYTF
j_gene: TRBJ1-2
d_gene: -
v_gene: TRBV25-1
abundance: once